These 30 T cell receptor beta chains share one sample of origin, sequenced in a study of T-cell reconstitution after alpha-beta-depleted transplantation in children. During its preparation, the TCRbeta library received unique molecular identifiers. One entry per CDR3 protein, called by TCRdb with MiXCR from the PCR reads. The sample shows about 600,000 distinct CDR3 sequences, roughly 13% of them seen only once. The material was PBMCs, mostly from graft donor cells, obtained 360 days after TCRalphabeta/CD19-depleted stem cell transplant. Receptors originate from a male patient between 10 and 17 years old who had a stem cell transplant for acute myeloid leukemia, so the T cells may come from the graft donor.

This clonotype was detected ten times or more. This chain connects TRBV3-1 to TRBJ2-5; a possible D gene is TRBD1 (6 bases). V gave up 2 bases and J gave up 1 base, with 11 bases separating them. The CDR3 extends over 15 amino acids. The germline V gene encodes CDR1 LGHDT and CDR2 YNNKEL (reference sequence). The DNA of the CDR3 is TGTGCCAGCAGCCAAATACAGGGTTCCCAAGAGACCCAGTACTTC. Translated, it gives CASSQIQGSQETQYF.

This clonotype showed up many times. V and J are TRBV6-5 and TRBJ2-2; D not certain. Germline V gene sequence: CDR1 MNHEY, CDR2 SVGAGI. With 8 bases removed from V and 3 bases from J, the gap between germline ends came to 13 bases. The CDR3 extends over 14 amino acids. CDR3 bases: TGTGCCAGCCATAACGCGGTGGACACCGGGGAGCTGTTTTTT. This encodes CASHNAVDTGELFF.

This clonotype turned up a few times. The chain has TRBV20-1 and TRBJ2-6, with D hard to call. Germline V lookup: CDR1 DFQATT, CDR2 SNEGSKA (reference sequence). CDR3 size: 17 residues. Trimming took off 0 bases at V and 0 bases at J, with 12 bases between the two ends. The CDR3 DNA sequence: TGCAGTGCTAGAGATCAACCAGATTACTCTGGGGCCAACGTCCTGACTTTC. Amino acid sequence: CSARDQPDYSGANVLTF.

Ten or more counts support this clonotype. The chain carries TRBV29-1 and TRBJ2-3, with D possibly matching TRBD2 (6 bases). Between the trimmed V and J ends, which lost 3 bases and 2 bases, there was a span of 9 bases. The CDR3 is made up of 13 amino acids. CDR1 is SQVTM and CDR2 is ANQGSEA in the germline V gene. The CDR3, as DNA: TGCAGCGTTGAGCGGGACTCCACAGATACGCAGTATTTT. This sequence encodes CSVERDSTDTQYF.

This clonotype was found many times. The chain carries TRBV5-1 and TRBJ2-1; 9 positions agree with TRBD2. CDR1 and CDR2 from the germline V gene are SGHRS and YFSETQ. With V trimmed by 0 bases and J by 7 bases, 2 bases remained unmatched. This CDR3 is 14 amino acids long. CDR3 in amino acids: CASSLALAGNEQFF. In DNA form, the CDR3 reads TGCGCCAGCAGCTTGGCCCTAGCGGGGAATGAGCAGTTCTTC.

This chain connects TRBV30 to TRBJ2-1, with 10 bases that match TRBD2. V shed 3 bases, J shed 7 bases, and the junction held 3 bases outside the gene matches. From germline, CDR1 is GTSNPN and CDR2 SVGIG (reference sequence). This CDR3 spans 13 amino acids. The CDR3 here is CAWSPTSGNEQFF. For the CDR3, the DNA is TGTGCCTGGAGCCCGACTAGCGGGAATGAGCAGTTCTTC.

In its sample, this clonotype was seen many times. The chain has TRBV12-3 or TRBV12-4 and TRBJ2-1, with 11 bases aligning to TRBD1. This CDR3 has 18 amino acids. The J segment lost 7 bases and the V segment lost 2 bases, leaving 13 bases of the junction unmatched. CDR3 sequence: CASSLRVAGTGGWNEQFF. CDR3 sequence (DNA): TGTGCCAGCAGTTTACGAGTTGCGGGGACAGGGGGTTGGAATGAGCAGTTCTTC.

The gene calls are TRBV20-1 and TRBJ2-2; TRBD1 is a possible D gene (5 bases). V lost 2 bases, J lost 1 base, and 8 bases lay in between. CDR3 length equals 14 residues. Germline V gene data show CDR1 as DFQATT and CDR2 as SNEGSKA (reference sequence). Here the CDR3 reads CSARTQGNTGELFF. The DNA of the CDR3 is TGCAGTGCTAGAACTCAGGGGAACACCGGGGAGCTGTTTTTT.

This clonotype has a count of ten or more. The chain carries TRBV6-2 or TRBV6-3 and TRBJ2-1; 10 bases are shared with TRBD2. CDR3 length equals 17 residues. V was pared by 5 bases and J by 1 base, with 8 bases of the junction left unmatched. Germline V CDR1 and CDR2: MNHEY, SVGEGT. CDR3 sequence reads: CASSRPGLADSYNEQFF. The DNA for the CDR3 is TGTGCCAGCAGTCGCCCCGGACTAGCGGATTCCTACAATGAGCAGTTCTTC.

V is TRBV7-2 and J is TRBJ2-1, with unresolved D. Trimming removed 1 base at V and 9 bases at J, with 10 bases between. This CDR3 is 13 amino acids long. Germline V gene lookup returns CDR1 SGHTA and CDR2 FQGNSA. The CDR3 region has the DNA TGTGCCAGCAGCTTAGGGTATTCGAGTGAGCAGTTCTTC. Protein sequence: CASSLGYSSEQFF.

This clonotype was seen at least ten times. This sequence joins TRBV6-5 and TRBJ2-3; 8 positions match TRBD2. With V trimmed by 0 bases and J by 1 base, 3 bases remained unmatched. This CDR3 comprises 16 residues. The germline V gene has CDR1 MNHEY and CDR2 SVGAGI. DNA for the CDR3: TGTGCCAGCAGTTACTCCGGAGCGGGAGGCACAGATACGCAGTATTTT. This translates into CASSYSGAGGTDTQYF.

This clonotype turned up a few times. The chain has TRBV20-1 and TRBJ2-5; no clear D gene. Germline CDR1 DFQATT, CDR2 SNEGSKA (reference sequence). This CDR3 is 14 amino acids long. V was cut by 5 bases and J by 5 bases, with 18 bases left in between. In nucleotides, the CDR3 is TGCAGTGCTCCAGTCTCGAGGATATGGGAGACCCAGTACTTC. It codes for CSAPVSRIWETQYF.

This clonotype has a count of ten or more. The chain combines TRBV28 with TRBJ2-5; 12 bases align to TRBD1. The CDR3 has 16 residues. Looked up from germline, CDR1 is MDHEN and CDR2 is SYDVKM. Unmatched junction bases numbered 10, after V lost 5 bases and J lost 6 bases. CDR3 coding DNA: TGTGCCAGCAGTCCTGGGGGACAGGGGGCTAGGAAGACCCAGTACTTC. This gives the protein CASSPGGQGARKTQYF.

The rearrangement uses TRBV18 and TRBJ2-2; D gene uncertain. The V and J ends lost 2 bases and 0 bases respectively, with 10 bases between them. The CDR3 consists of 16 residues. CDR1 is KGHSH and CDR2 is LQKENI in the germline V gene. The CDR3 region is CASSPVRPSNTGELFF. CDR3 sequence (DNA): TGTGCCAGCTCACCAGTCAGGCCCTCGAACACCGGGGAGCTGTTTTTT.

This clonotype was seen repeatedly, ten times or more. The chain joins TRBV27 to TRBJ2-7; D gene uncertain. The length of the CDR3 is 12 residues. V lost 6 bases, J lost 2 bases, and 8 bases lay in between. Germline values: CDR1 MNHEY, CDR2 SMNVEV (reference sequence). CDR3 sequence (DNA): TGTGCCAGCAGACCAGATCCCTACGAGCAGTACTTC. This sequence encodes CASRPDPYEQYF.

The CDR3 DNA sequence: TGTGCCAGCAGCGGGTTGTGGCTAGCGTCTGGTGAGCAGTTCTTC. Protein: CASSGLWLASGEQFF. The chain employs TRBV7-9 and TRBJ2-1, with TRBD2 as a possible D gene (6 bases). Germline V CDR1 and CDR2: SEHNR, FQNEAQ (reference sequence). V lost 5 bases, J lost 9 bases, and 20 bases lay in between. This CDR3 is 15 amino acids long.

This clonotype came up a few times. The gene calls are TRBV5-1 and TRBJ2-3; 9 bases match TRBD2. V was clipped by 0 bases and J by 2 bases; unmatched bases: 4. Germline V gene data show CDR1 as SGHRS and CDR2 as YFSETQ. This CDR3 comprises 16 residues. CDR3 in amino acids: CASSLAPSGITDTQYF. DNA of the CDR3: TGCGCCAGCAGCTTGGCCCCTAGCGGGATCACAGATACGCAGTATTTT.

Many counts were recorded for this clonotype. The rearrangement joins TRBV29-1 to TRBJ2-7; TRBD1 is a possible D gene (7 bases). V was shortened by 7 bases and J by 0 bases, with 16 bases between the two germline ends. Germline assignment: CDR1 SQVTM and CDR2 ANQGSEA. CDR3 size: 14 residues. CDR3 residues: CSAICGDSSYEQYF. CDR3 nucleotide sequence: TGCAGCGCTATTTGCGGGGACAGCTCCTACGAGCAGTACTTC.

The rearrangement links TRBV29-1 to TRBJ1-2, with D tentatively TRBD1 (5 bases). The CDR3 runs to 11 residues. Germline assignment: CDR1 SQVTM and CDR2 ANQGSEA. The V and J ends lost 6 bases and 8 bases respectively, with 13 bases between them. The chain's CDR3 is CSVVWGDGYTF. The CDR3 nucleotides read TGCAGCGTGGTTTGGGGGGACGGCTACACCTTC.

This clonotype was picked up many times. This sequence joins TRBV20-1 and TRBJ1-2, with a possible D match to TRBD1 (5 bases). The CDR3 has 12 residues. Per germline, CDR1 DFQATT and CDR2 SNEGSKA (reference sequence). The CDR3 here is CSGDSPNYGYTF. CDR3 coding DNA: TGCAGCGGAGACAGCCCGAACTATGGCTACACCTTC.

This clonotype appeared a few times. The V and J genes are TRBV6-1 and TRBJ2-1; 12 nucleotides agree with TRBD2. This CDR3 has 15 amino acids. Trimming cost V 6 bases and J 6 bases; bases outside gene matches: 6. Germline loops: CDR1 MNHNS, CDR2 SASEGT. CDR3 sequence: CASSPTSGGLNEQFF. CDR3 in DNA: TGTGCCAGCAGCCCAACTAGCGGGGGGCTCAATGAGCAGTTCTTC.

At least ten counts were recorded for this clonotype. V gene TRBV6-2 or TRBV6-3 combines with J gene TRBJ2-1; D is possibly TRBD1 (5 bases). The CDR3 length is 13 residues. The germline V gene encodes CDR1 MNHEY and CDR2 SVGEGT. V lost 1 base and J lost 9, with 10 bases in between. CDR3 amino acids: CASSYFRAGEQFF. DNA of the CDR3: TGTGCCAGCAGTTACTTCAGGGCCGGTGAGCAGTTCTTC.

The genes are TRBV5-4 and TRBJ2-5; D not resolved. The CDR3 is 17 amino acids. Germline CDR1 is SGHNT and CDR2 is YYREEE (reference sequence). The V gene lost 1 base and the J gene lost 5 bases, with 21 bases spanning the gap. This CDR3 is CASSLYVGVDGMETQYF. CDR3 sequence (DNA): TGTGCCAGCAGCTTGTACGTTGGGGTCGACGGTATGGAGACCCAGTACTTC.

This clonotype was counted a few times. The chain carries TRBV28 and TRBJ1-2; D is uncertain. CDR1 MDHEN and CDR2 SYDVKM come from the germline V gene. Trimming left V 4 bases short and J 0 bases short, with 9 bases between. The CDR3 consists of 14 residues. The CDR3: CASSSSGSNYGYTF. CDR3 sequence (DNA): TGTGCCAGCAGTTCATCGGGTTCTAACTATGGCTACACCTTC.

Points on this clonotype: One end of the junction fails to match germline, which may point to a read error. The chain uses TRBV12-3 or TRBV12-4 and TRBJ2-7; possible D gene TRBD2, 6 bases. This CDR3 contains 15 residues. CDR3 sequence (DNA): TGTGCCAGCAGTGATCGGGAGCTTCCCTCCCACGAGCAGTACTTC. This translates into CASSDRELPSHEQYF.

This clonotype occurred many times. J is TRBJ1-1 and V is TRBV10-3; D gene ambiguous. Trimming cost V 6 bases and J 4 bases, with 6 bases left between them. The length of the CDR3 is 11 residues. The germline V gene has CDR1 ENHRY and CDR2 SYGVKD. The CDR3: CAISGITEAFF. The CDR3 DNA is TGTGCCATCAGCGGGATCACTGAAGCTTTCTTT.

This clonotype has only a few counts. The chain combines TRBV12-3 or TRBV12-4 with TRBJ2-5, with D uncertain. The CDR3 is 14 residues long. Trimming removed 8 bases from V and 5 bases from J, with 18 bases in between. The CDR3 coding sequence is TGTGCCAGCTCCCTGACACTCAGGCGGGAGACCCAGTACTTC. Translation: CASSLTLRRETQYF.

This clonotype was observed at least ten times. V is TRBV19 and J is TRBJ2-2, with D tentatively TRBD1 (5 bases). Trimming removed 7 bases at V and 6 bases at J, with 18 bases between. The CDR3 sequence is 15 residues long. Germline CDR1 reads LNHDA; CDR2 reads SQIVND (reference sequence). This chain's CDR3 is CASIGNRLGPGELFF. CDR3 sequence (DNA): TGTGCCAGTATTGGGAACAGGCTCGGCCCCGGGGAGCTGTTTTTT.

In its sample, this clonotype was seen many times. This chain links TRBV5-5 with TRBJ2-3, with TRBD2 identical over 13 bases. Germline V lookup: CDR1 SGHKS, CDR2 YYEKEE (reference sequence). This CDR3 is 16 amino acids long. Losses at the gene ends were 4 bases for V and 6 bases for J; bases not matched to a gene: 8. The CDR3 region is CASSRAAGLAGDTQYF. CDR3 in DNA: TGTGCCAGCAGCCGCGCCGCGGGACTAGCGGGGGATACGCAGTATTTT.

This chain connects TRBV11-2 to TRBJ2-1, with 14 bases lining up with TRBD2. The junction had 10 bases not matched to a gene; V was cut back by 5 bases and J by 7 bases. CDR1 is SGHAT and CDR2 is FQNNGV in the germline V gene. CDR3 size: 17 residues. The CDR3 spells CASSLGLAGGSENEQFF. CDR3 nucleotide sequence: TGTGCCAGCAGCCTCGGACTAGCGGGAGGTTCAGAGAATGAGCAGTTCTTC.